Below are 18 T cell receptor beta chains sequenced from a single sample in a study of shared clonotypes between healthy human individuals. Selected positively for CCR7 and CD45RO-negative, naive CD8 cells excluded terminally differentiated effector memory CD45RA+ cells. Some clones are missing from TCRdb's copy, which holds only in-frame ones; the method was immunoSEQ multiplex PCR. The sample holds about 600,000 clones, about 95% seen once. Sequenced material: naive CD8+ T cells sorted from blood. The receptors derive from a woman between 25 and 40 years old in good health.

The chain couples TRBV5-1 to TRBJ2-1; D call uncertain. This CDR3 region has 12 residues. V gave up 7 bases and J gave up 0 bases, with 5 bases separating them. Germline loops: CDR1 SGHRS, CDR2 YFSETQ. DNA of the CDR3: TGCGCCAGCCAGCGCTCCTACAATGAGCAGTTCTTC. Translation: CASQRSYNEQFF.

V and J are TRBV2 and TRBJ2-7; TRBD2 agrees at 8 bases. Germline CDR1 SNHLY, CDR2 FYNNEI. The CDR3 contains 15 residues. Trimming cost V 1 base and J 6 bases; bases outside gene matches: 8. The CDR3, as DNA: TGTGCCAGCAGTGAAGATTGGGGACTAGTCGCCGAGCAGTACTTC. This translates into CASSEDWGLVAEQYF.

The chain is built from TRBV13 and TRBJ1-4, with 7 bases matching TRBD1. This CDR3 is 14 amino acids long. Germline loops: CDR1 PRHDT, CDR2 FYEKMQ (reference sequence). Trimming cost V 5 bases and J 5 bases; bases outside gene matches: 5. CDR3 nucleotide sequence: TGTGCCAGCAGCCAACAGGGGAAGAATGAAAAACTGTTTTTT. Residues: CASSQQGKNEKLFF. The entire variable domain, with the rest obtained from reference TRBV13 and TRBJ1-4, is as follows: AAGVIQSPRHLIKEKRETATLKCYPIPRHDTVYWYQQGPGQDPQFLISFYEKMQSDKGSIPDRFSAQQFSDYHSELNMSSLELGDSALYFCASSQQGKNEKLFFGSGTQLSVL.

A remark on this clone: Other DNA variants within this sample encode the same CDR3. The CDR3 loop is CASSMVGYNEQFF. Here the CDR3 DNA reads TGTGCCAGTAGTATGGTCGGATACAATGAGCAGTTCTTC. The genes are TRBV19 and TRBJ2-1, with D unclear. The V gene lost 3 bases and the J gene lost 4 bases, with 7 bases spanning the gap. CDR3 length: 13 residues. CDR1 and CDR2 (germline): LNHDA, SQIVND (reference sequence).

V is TRBV7-9 and J is TRBJ1-2, with D possibly being TRBD1 (5 bases). The CDR3 consists of 14 residues. Germline V gene data show CDR1 as SEHNR and CDR2 as FQNEAQ (reference sequence). V lost 4 bases, J lost 6 bases, and 15 bases lay in between. For the CDR3, the DNA is TGTGCCAGCAGCTCGGCGGGGGAAGGCGATGGCTACACCTTC. It translates to CASSSAGEGDGYTF.

The rearrangement joins TRBV7-2 to TRBJ2-1; no firm D call. With 1 base removed from V and 14 bases from J, the gap between germline ends came to 18 bases. In germline, CDR1 is SGHTA, CDR2 FQGNSA. The CDR3 has 14 amino acids. The CDR3 protein is CASSLGVAYYAEFF. The CDR3 bases are TGTGCCAGCAGCTTAGGAGTAGCTTATTACGCAGAGTTCTTC.

The chain is built from TRBV4-1 and TRBJ2-7; TRBD1 might be the D (5 bases). Germline V CDR1 and CDR2: MGHRA, YSYEKL. With 4 bases removed from V and 3 bases from J, the gap between germline ends came to 13 bases. This CDR3 region has 14 residues. CDR3 sequence: CASSLSGADYEQYF. As DNA, the CDR3 is TGCGCCAGCAGCCTAAGTGGGGCGGACTACGAGCAGTACTTC.

The V call is TRBV29-1, the J call TRBJ2-1; 10 bases fit TRBD2. The germline V gene has CDR1 SQVTM and CDR2 ANQGSEA. CDR3 size: 16 residues. The ends lost 6 bases at V and 4 bases at J; junction bases unmatched: 12. The CDR3: CSVRLAGLEGYNEQFF. The CDR3 region has the DNA TGCAGCGTCCGACTAGCGGGTCTGGAGGGTTACAATGAGCAGTTCTTC.

This clone was counted once. This sequence joins TRBV27 and TRBJ2-7, with a weak D call TRBD1 (6 bases). V lost 0 bases and J lost 3, with 12 bases in between. The CDR3 extends over 15 amino acids. Germline CDR1 reads MNHEY; CDR2 reads SMNVEV (reference sequence). CDR3 nucleotide sequence: TGTGCCAGCAGTTTATCCCAGGGGCTAAGCTACGAGCAGTACTTC. Translation gives CASSLSQGLSYEQYF.

V usage is TRBV27 and J usage is TRBJ2-2; perhaps TRBD2 as D (5 bases). The V end was cut by 3 bases, the J end by 1 base, with 6 bases between. This CDR3 has 14 residues. Per the germline V gene, CDR1 is MNHEY and CDR2 is SMNVEV (reference sequence). The CDR3 DNA sequence: TGTGCCAGCAGTTTCGGGGTGAACACCGGGGAGCTGTTTTTT. Translation gives CASSFGVNTGELFF.

The chain links TRBV7-9 to TRBJ1-5; 9 bases align to TRBD1. The germline CDR1 and CDR2 sequences are SEHNR and FQNEAQ (reference sequence). The CDR3 contains 15 residues. V gave up 4 bases and J gave up 4 bases; unmatched junction bases: 5. The CDR3 region is CASSSSGTGNQPQHF. CDR3 bases: TGTGCCAGCAGCTCCTCCGGGACAGGGAATCAGCCCCAGCATTTT.

The chain links TRBV7-9 to TRBJ2-7; TRBD2 aligns across 8 bases. The V gene end was trimmed by 3 bases and the J gene end by 4 bases; junction bases not matched to a gene: 11. The germline CDR1 and CDR2 sequences are SEHNR and FQNEAQ (reference sequence). This CDR3 is built from 16 residues. In DNA, the CDR3 is TGTGCCAGCAGCTTCGGACTAGCCCAGACAAGATACGAGCAGTACTTC. This codes for CASSFGLAQTRYEQYF. Filled out from reference TRBV7-9 and TRBJ2-7, the complete variable domain reads DTGVSQNPRHKITKRGQNVTFRCDPISEHNRLYWYRQTLGQGPEFLTYFQNEAQLEKSRLLSDRFSAERPKGSFSTLEIQRTEQGDSAMYLCASSFGLAQTRYEQYFGPGTRLTVT.

Remarks on this clone: Other nucleotide sequences in the sample specify the same CDR3. The chain is built from TRBV19 and TRBJ2-7; no clear D. CDR3 length: 13 amino acids. Germline V CDR1 and CDR2: LNHDA, SQIVND (reference sequence). The V end was cut by 1 base, the J end by 3 bases, with 7 bases between. CDR3 DNA sequence: TGTGCCAGTAGTATAGGGCCAGGCTACGAGCAGTACTTC. It translates to CASSIGPGYEQYF.

V is TRBV11-2 and J is TRBJ2-1; TRBD2 matches at 8 bases. Germline CDR1 and CDR2: SGHAT and FQNNGV. V dropped 5 bases and J dropped 7; count of bases not matched to a gene: 13. CDR3 length: 16 amino acids. CDR3 amino acids: CASSAGPGTRLNEQFF. CDR3 in DNA: TGTGCCAGCAGCGCGGGACCCGGGACTAGACTGAATGAGCAGTTCTTC.

The chain couples TRBV19 to TRBJ1-1; D not resolved. From germline, CDR1 is LNHDA and CDR2 SQIVND (reference sequence). V was shortened by 3 bases and J by 1 base, with 9 bases between the two germline ends. This CDR3 region has 14 residues. The CDR3 nucleotides are TGTGCCAGTAGTATTGGACCGACGAACACTGAAGCTTTCTTT. It encodes CASSIGPTNTEAFF.

The V gene is TRBV30, the J gene TRBJ2-2, with 8 bases matching TRBD2. In germline, CDR1 is GTSNPN, CDR2 SVGIG (reference sequence). The CDR3 totals 14 residues. The J segment lost 6 bases and the V segment lost 4 bases, leaving 7 bases of the junction unmatched. In DNA form, the CDR3 reads TGTGCCTGGAATAGCGGGGCCGGGTCCGGGGAGCTGTTTTTT. This translates into CAWNSGAGSGELFF.

The chain recombines TRBV23-1 with TRBJ2-7; D gene ambiguous. TRBV23-1 is noted as an ORF with a role that remains uncertain. The ends were cut back, 0 bases at V and 6 bases at J, with 15 bases in the middle. The CDR3 totals 15 residues. The CDR3 loop is CASSQSPRTRCEQYF. In DNA, the CDR3 is TGCGCCAGCAGTCAATCGCCCAGAACCCGTTGCGAGCAGTACTTC.

The gene calls are TRBV19 and TRBJ2-1; D possibly corresponds to TRBD2 (7 bases). The V gene's germline CDR1 is LNHDA and CDR2 SQIVND (reference sequence). The ends were cut back, 4 bases at V and 9 bases at J, with 22 bases in the middle. The CDR3 covers 16 residues. The CDR3 DNA is TGTGCCAGTAGTACCCCCAAAAGCGGGACAACGAGTGAGCAGTTCTTC. Protein sequence: CASSTPKSGTTSEQFF.